In its sample, the clone carrying this T cell receptor beta chain was seen once. The antigen is not known. Built from TCR beta cDNA, the libraries had unique molecular identifiers in them. TCRdb reprocessed the PCR reads with MiXCR, giving one entry per CDR3 protein. The table shows some 690,000 distinct CDR3 sequences, with 25% to 30% occurring only once. This sample is drawn from a study of post-analysis software for immune sequencing data. Whole-study findings and limits: Five TRBV segments, including TRBV5-6, TRBV5-1 and TRBV20-1, were more frequent in patients than controls. Compared against controls, patients with multiple sclerosis displayed significantly lower normalized Chao1 diversity.

The CDR3 has 14 amino acids. With V trimmed by 6 bases and J by 1 base, 4 bases remained unmatched. Germline V gene lookup returns CDR1 MNHEY and CDR2 SVGAGI. The chain combines TRBV6-5 with TRBJ1-1, with TRBD1 matching 8 bases. Sequencing was performed on blood. This sequence originates from a girl aged 5 to 17 with multiple sclerosis. The CDR3 DNA reads as TGTGCCAGCAGCAAAGGACAGGGGAACACTGAAGCTTTCTTT. Amino acid sequence: CASSKGQGNTEAFF.